The T cell receptor beta chain under discussion was sequenced for a study of T cells in Graves' hyperthyroidism and ophthalmopathy. Study-level information: Upon initial diagnosis and before any treatment, peripheral blood was collected.

Template material for amplifying TCR beta CDR3 regions consisted of RNA transcripts. The HTBI primer set served for first-round RT-PCR of the TCR CDR3. TCRdb reanalysed the multiplex PCR reads using MiXCR and keeps one entry per CDR3 protein. In the table there are 490,000 or so distinct CDR3 sequences, 20% of which are singletons. Germline CDR1 is KGHSH and CDR2 is LQKENI. This CDR3 spans 15 amino acids. V lost 0 bases, J lost 8 bases, and 16 bases lay in between. A Clinical Activity Score of at least 3, a NOSPECS grade of at least 4 and a duration under 3 months were recorded in the ophthalmopathy patients. This clonotype has a count of ten or more.

The TCR originated in a man in his forties with Graves' ophthalmopathy. The V call is TRBV18, the J call TRBJ1-2; D is undetermined. The sequenced sample was blood. CDR3 amino acids: CASSPPEIVDSGYTF. The CDR3, as DNA: TGTGCCAGCTCACCACCGGAGATCGTGGATTCGGGCTACACCTTC.